This entry concerns a single TCR beta chain. Per the original data handling: Reference gene primer amplification gave estimated nucleated cell counts. Some clones are missing from TCRdb's copy, which holds only in-frame ones; the method was immunoSEQ multiplex PCR. V and J calls plus clone size are reproduced from that table; the DNA served to infer D and trimming. This sample has some 73,000 clones, with 80% to 95% found just once. The data stem from a study of blood T cell repertoires in COVID-19. Study context: Specimens from acute and convalescent COVID-19 originated in the United States, Italy and Spain. Sources were T cells, B-cell-depleted T cells, or PBMCs; the material itself was cDNA or gDNA.

The V and J ends lost 1 base and 4 bases, in that order; junction bases with no gene match: 7. Germline CDR1 and CDR2: SNHLY and FYNNEI. The CDR3 runs 17 residues. The clonotype was recovered from a human donor in a cohort sampled during active COVID-19. The rearrangement joins TRBV2 to TRBJ2-2; TRBD1 agrees at 9 bases. Sequencing input: peripheral blood. The CDR3 reads CASSEVTGGASTGELFF. The DNA of the CDR3 is TGTGCCAGCAGTGAAGTTACAGGGGGCGCGAGCACCGGGGAGCTGTTTTTT.